This T cell receptor (beta chain) was retrieved from a study of blood T cell repertoires in COVID-19. Study-wide background: Researchers got acute and convalescent COVID-19 samples from the United States, Italy and Spain. The analysed material was cDNA or gDNA that came from T cells, B-cell-depleted T cells, or PBMCs.

This clone has a handful of counts. Under the authors' procedure: Estimated nucleated cell counts came from reference gene primer amplification. Assay: immunoSEQ multiplex PCR; the TCRdb copy retains only in-frame clones and omits some. V and J calls and clone size follow that table, whereas D and trimming were derived from the DNA. This table has about 68,000 clones, roughly 73% appearing once. V trimming: 4 bases; J trimming: 0 bases; junction bases outside the gene matches: 9. Germline CDR1 SGHTS, CDR2 YDEGEE. This CDR3 region has 17 residues. Sequenced: peripheral blood. This sequence joins TRBV5-8 and TRBJ1-5, with 8 bases matching TRBD1. This TCR came from a woman aged 55-69 years with acute or convalescent COVID-19. The CDR3 DNA follows: TGTGCCAGCAGCCCGTGGACAGGGACCGATAGCAATCAGCCCCAGCATTTT. Translated, it gives CASSPWTGTDSNQPQHF.